The clone carrying this TCR beta chain was observed a few times. Its specificity is unknown. It was with a sample-barcoded 5' primer and a J-beta primer mix that a second PCR of about 6 to 12 cycles was run. TCRdb analysed the 5' RACE reads with MiXCR anew, one entry per CDR3 protein. The table lists hundreds of thousands of distinct CDR3 sequences, around 49% of them singletons. The sample is drawn from a study of blood T cells in healthy people across ages. Study-wide results and caveats: PBMC samples, being unsorted, prevented any conclusive comparison of naive and antigen-experienced cells.

The CDR3 is 16 amino acids. J was trimmed by 0 bases and V by 4 bases; bases with no gene match: 0. Germline V lookup: CDR1 SGHTA, CDR2 FQGNSA. The chain combines TRBV7-2 with TRBJ2-1; 13 bases map to TRBD2. The TCR comes from a woman aged 55-75 years in good health. What was sequenced was blood. CDR3 in amino acids: CASSWTSGSSYNEQFF. CDR3 sequence (DNA): TGTGCCAGCAGCTGGACTAGCGGGAGCTCCTACAATGAGCAGTTCTTC.